This T cell receptor beta chain was obtained from a study of T-cell reconstitution after alpha-beta-depleted transplantation in children. Molecular barcoding with unique molecular identifiers was used for the TCRbeta library. TCRdb re-called the PCR reads with MiXCR, one entry per CDR3 protein. The table shows hundreds of thousands of distinct CDR3 sequences, with about 10% occurring only once. The V gene end was trimmed by 4 bases and the J gene end by 6 bases; junction bases not matched to a gene: 3. The V gene's germline CDR1 is SGHRS and CDR2 YFSETQ. The CDR3 runs 14 residues. This specimen was PBMCs from the stem cell graft donor, taken from the stem cell graft. V usage is TRBV5-1 and J usage is TRBJ2-2, with 10 bases matching TRBD2. The TCR was taken from a human donor who donated a stem cell graft to a child with acute myeloid leukemia. CDR3 nucleotides: TGCGCCAGCAGCCGGGGACTAGCGTCCGGGGAGCTGTTTTTT. This encodes CASSRGLASGELFF.